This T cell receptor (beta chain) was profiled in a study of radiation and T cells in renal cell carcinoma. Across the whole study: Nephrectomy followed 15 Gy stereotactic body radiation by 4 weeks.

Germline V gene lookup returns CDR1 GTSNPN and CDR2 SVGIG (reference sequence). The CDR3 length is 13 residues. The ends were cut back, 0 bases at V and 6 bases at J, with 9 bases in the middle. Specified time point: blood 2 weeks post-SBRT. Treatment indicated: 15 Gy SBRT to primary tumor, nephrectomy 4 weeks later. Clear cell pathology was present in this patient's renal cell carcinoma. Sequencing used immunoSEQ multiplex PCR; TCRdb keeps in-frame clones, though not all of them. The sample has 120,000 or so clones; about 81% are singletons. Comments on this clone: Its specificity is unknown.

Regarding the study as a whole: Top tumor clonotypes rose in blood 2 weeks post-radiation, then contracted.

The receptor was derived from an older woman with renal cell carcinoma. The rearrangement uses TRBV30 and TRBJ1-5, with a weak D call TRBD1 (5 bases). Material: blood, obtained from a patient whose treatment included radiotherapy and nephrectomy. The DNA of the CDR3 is TGTGCCTGGAGTGTACAGGAGAGTCAGCCCCAGCATTTT. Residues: CAWSVQESQPQHF.